This TCR beta chain originates from a study of control samples from healthy donors and cancer patients. With 4 bases removed from V and 4 bases from J, the gap between germline ends came to 10 bases. Germline assignment: CDR1 SGHVS and CDR2 FQNEAQ. The CDR3 contains 13 residues. Only in-frame clones appear in the TCRdb table, and some are missing; sequencing was by immunoSEQ multiplex PCR. The sample holds 110,000 to 150,000 clones, around 90% seen once. The chain is built from TRBV7-8 and TRBJ1-2; possibly TRBD1 for D (6 bases). The clonotype comes from a man under 40 in good health. The sequenced material came from blood. In DNA form, the CDR3 reads TGTGCCAGCAGCTACGACAGGAGCTATGGCTACACCTTC. It yields the protein CASSYDRSYGYTF.